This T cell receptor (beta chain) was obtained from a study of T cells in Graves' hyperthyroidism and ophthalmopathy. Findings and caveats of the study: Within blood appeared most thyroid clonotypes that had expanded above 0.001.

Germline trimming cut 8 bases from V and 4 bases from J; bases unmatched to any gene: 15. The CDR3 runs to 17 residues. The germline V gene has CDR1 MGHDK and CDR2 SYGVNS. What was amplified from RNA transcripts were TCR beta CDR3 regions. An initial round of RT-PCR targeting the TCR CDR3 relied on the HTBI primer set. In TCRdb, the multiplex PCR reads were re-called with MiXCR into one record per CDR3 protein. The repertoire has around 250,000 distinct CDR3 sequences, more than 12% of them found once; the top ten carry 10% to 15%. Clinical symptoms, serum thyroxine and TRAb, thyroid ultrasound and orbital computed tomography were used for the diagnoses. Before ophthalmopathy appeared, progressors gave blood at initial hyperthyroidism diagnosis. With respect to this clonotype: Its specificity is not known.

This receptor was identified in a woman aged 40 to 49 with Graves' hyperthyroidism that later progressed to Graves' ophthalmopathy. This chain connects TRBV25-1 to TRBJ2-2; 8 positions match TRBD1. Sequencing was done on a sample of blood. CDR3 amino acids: CASQALWTGRFTGELFF. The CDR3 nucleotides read TGTGCCAGCCAAGCCCTTTGGACAGGGAGGTTCACCGGGGAGCTGTTTTTT.